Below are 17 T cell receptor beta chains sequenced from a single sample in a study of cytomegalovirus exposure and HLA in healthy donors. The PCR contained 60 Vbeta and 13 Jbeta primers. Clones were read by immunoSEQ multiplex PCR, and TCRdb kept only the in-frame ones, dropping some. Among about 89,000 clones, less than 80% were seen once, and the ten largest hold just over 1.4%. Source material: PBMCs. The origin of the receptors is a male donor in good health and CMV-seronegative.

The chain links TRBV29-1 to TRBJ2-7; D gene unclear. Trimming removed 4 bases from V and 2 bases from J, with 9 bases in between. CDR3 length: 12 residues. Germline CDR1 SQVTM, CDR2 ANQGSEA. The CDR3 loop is CSVGNGAYEQYF. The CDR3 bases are TGCAGCGTTGGTAACGGAGCCTACGAGCAGTACTTC.

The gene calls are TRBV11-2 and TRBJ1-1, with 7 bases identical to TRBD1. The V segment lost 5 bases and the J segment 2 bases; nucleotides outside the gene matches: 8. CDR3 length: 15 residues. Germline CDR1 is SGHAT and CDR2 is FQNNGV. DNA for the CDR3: TGTGCCAGCAGCAGGACCGGGACAGAAAACACTGAAGCTTTCTTT. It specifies CASSRTGTENTEAFF.

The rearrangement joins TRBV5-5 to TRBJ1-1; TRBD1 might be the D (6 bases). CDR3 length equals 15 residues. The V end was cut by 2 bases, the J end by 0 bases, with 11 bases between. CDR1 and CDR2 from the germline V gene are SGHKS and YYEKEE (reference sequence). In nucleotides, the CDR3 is TGTGCCAGCAGCTTTACAGGGTTTATGAACACTGAAGCTTTCTTT. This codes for CASSFTGFMNTEAFF.

The CDR3 sequence is CASSRFPGGNEQFF. DNA of the CDR3: TGTGCCAGCAGCAGATTCCCGGGGGGCAATGAGCAGTTCTTC. V and J are TRBV9 and TRBJ2-1; 7 nucleotides line up with TRBD2. The V gene's germline CDR1 is SGDLS and CDR2 YYNGEE. Germline trimming cut 4 bases from V and 6 bases from J; bases unmatched to any gene: 7. The CDR3 runs 14 residues.

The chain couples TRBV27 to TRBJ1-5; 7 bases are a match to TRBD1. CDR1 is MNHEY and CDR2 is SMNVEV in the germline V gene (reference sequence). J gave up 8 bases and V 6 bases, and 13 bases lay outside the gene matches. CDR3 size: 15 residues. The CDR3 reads CASSDYTGAREPQHF. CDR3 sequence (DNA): TGTGCCAGCAGCGACTACACAGGGGCGAGGGAGCCCCAGCATTTT.

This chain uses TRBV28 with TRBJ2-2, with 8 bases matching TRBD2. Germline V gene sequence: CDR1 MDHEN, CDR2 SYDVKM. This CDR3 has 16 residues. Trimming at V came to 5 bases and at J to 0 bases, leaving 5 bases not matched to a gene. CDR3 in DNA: TGTGCCAGCAGTGGGAGAGCGGGGGCGAACACCGGGGAGCTGTTTTTT. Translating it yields CASSGRAGANTGELFF. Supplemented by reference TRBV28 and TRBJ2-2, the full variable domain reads DVKVTQSSRYLVKRTGEKVFLECVQDMDHENMFWYRQDPGLGLRLIYFSYDVKMKEKGDIPEGYSVSREKKERFSLILESASTNQTSMYLCASSGRAGANTGELFFGEGSRLTVL.

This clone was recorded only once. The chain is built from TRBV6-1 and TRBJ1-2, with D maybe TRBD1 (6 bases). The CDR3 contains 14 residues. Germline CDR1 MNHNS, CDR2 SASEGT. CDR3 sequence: CGMSEGVGNYGYTF. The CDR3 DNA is TGTGGGATGAGCGAGGGGGTGGGGAACTATGGCTACACCTTC.

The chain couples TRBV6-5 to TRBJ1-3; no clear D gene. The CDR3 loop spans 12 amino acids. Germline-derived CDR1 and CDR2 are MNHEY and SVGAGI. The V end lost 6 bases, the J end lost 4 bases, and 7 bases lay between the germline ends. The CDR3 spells CASRNTGNTIYF. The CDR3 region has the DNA TGTGCCAGCAGGAATACAGGAAACACCATATATTTT.

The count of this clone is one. CDR3 DNA: TGCGCCAGCAGCCAAGACGGACAGGGGGGCACTGAAGCTTTCTTT. It translates to CASSQDGQGGTEAFF. V usage is TRBV4-3 and J usage is TRBJ1-1; 10 bases line up with TRBD1. CDR3 length: 15 amino acids. Germline lookup yields CDR1 LGHNA and CDR2 YSLEER. After removal of 0 bases from V and 4 bases from J, the junction contained 2 bases not matched to a gene.

The DNA for the CDR3 is TGCGCCAGCAGCTTGGACAGGGGGCGCATTGGTGAAAAACTGTTTTTT. Translation: CASSLDRGRIGEKLFF. The chain combines TRBV5-1 with TRBJ1-4; 9 bases are shared with TRBD1. CDR1 and CDR2 from the germline V gene are SGHRS and YFSETQ. The CDR3 covers 16 residues. Trimming at V came to 0 bases and at J to 7 bases, leaving 7 bases not matched to a gene.

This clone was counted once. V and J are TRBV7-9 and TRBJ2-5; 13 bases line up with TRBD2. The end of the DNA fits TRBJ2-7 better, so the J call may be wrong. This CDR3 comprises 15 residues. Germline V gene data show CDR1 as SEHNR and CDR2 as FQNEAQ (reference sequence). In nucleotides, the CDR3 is TGTGCCAGCAGCAACCCGGGACTAGCGGGGAACGAGCAGTACTTC. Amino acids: CASSNPGLAGNEQYF.

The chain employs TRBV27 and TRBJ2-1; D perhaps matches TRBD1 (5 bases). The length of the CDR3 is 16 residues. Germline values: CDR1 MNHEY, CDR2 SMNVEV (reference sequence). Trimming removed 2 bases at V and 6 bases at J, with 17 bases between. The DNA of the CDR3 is TGTGCCAGCAGTTTAAATCTAGGGGTTCTATCCAATGAGCAGTTCTTC. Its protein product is CASSLNLGVLSNEQFF.

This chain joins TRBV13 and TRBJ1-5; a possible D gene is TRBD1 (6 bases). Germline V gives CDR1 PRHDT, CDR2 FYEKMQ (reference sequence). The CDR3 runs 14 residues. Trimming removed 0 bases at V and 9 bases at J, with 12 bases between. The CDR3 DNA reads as TGTGCCAGCAGCTTAGGGGGGGGGCTGGGGCCCCAGCATTTT. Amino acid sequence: CASSLGGGLGPQHF.

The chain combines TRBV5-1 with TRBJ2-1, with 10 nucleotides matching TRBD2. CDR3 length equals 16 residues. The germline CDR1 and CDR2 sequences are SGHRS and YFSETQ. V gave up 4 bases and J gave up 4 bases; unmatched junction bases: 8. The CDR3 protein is CASSPTSGYDYNEQFF. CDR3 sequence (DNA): TGCGCCAGCAGCCCGACTAGCGGGTACGATTACAATGAGCAGTTCTTC.

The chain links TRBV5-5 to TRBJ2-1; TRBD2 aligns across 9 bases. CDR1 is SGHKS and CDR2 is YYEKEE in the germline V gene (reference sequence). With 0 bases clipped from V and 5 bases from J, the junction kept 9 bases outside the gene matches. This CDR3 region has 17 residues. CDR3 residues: CASSLAPVIAGDNEQFF. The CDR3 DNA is TGTGCCAGCAGCTTGGCCCCGGTAATAGCGGGGGACAATGAGCAGTTCTTC.

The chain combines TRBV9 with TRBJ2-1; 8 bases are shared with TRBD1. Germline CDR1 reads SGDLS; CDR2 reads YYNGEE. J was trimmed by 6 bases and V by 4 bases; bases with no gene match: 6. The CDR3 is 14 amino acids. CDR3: CASSSRTGSNEQFF. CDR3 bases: TGTGCCAGCAGCTCAAGGACAGGGAGCAATGAGCAGTTCTTC.

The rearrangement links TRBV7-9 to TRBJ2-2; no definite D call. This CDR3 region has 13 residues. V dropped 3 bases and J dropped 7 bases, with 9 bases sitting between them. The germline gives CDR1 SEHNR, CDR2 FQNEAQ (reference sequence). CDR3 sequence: CASSLIQVGELFF. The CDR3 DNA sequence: TGTGCCAGCAGCTTGATACAAGTCGGGGAGCTGTTTTTT.